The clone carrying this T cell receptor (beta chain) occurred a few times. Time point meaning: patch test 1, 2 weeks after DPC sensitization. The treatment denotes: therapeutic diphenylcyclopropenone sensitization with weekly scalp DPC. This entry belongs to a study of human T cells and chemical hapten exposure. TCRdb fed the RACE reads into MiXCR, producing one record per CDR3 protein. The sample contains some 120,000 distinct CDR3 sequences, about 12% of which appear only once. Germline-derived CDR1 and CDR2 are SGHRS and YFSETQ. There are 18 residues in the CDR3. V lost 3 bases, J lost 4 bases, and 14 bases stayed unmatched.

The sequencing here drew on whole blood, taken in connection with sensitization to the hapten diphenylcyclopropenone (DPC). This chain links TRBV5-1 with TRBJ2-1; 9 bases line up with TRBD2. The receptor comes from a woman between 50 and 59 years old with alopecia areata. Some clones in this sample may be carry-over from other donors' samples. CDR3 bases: TGCGCCAGCAGCTCAGCCAGGACTAGCGAACCCCTGTACAATGAGCAGTTCTTC. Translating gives CASSSARTSEPLYNEQFF. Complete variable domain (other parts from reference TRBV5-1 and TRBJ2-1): KAGVTQTPRYLIKTRGQQVTLSCSPISGHRSVSWYQQTPGQGLQFLFEYFSETQRNKGNFPGRFSGRQFSNSRSEMNVSTLELGDSALYLCASSSARTSEPLYNEQFFGPGTRLTVL.